Shown below are 20 T cell receptor beta chains from a single sample sequenced in a study of blood T cell repertoires in COVID-19. Profiled with immunoSEQ multiplex PCR; TCRdb holds only in-frame clones, not every one. The table records about 60,000 clones, 70% to 90% of them present only once. What was sequenced was peripheral blood. The receptors shown here come from a woman aged 80 or older with active COVID-19.

This chain connects TRBV9 to TRBJ2-3; 7 bases are shared with TRBD1. The CDR3 loop spans 15 amino acids. Germline values: CDR1 SGDLS, CDR2 YYNGEE. V gave up 4 bases and J gave up 0 bases; unmatched junction bases: 5. The CDR3 sequence: CASSLGTASTDTQYF. The CDR3 nucleotides read TGTGCCAGCAGCCTAGGGACAGCGAGCACAGATACGCAGTATTTT.

The chain uses TRBV9 and TRBJ1-6, with D maybe TRBD1 (5 bases). The V gene's germline CDR1 is SGDLS and CDR2 YYNGEE. The CDR3 is 14 amino acids. Trimming removed 4 bases from V and 7 bases from J, with 12 bases in between. The CDR3 DNA follows: TGTGCCAGCAGCCGGGCAGGGCTAAATTCACCCCTCCACTTT. It yields the protein CASSRAGLNSPLHF. The full variable domain, in which reference TRBV9 and TRBJ1-6 provide the parts outside the CDR3, is DSGVTQTPKHLITATGQRVTLRCSPRSGDLSVYWYQQSLDQGLQFLIQYYNGEERAKGNILERFSAQQFPDLHSELNLSSLELGDSALYFCASSRAGLNSPLHFGNGTRLTVT.

The rearrangement uses TRBV5-1 and TRBJ1-2; the match to TRBD1 covers 7 bases. The CDR3 is 15 residues long. Germline CDR1 and CDR2: SGHRS and YFSETQ. Trimming removed 3 bases from V and 4 bases from J; junction bases left unmatched: 9. DNA of the CDR3: TGCGCCAGCAGCTCCCACAGGGGAGGCGTCTATGGCTACACCTTC. This codes for CASSSHRGGVYGYTF. The whole variable domain, filled in from reference TRBV5-1 and TRBJ1-2, reads KAGVTQTPRYLIKTRGQQVTLSCSPISGHRSVSWYQQTPGQGLQFLFEYFSETQRNKGNFPGRFSGRQFSNSRSEMNVSTLELGDSALYLCASSSHRGGVYGYTFGSGTRLTVV.

The chain employs TRBV10-3 and TRBJ2-1, with TRBD2 matching over 12 bases. CDR3 size: 13 residues. In germline, CDR1 is ENHRY, CDR2 SYGVKD. The ends lost 8 bases at V and 9 bases at J; junction bases unmatched: 5. DNA for the CDR3: TGTGCCATCTTGACTAGCGGGGGCGGTGAGCAGTTCTTC. Residues: CAILTSGGGEQFF.

The chain uses TRBV6-6 and TRBJ2-5, with D possibly being TRBD1 (6 bases). Trimming left V 2 bases short and J 5 bases short, with 15 bases between. The germline V gene has CDR1 MNHNY and CDR2 SVGAGI (reference sequence). The CDR3 length is 15 residues. The CDR3 bases are TGTGCCAGCAGTTACGCGGTAGCAGGGGACGAGACCCAGTACTTC. Protein sequence: CASSYAVAGDETQYF.

The chain has TRBV5-1 and TRBJ2-3, with 9 bases aligning to TRBD2. Per the germline V gene, CDR1 is SGHRS and CDR2 is YFSETQ. V gave up 1 base and J gave up 0 bases; unmatched junction bases: 6. This CDR3 is built from 17 residues. As DNA, the CDR3 is TGCGCCAGCAGCTTGACGCGGGGGGGAACTAGCACAGATACGCAGTATTTT. The encoded protein is CASSLTRGGTSTDTQYF.

This sequence joins TRBV4-1 and TRBJ1-5; D might be TRBD1 (5 bases). Between the trimmed V and J ends, which lost 4 bases and 3 bases, there was a span of 10 bases. This CDR3 is built from 14 residues. Germline V gene sequence: CDR1 MGHRA, CDR2 YSYEKL. In nucleotides, the CDR3 is TGCGCCAGCAGCCCCAGGGCAGTCAATCAGCCCCAGCATTTT. It translates to CASSPRAVNQPQHF.

CDR3 region: CASSLIATEAFF. Here the CDR3 DNA reads TGTGCCAGCAGTTTAATAGCGACTGAAGCTTTCTTT. The chain couples TRBV28 to TRBJ1-1; D call uncertain. V was clipped by 2 bases and J by 5 bases, with 6 bases between them. From germline, CDR1 is MDHEN and CDR2 SYDVKM. The CDR3 has 12 residues.

The rearrangement joins TRBV19 to TRBJ1-1, with 7 bases matching TRBD1. V dropped 6 bases and J dropped 3; count of bases not matched to a gene: 4. The CDR3 totals 13 residues. Germline CDR1 and CDR2: LNHDA and SQIVND (reference sequence). DNA for the CDR3: TGTGCCAGTAGCGACAGGGTCCACACTGAAGCTTTCTTT. This encodes CASSDRVHTEAFF.

This chain uses TRBV3-1 (or the pseudogene TRBV3-2) with TRBJ2-7, with D maybe TRBD1 (5 bases). CDR3 length: 11 amino acids. From germline, CDR1 is LGHDT and CDR2 YNNKEL (reference sequence). V dropped 4 bases and J dropped 6 bases, with 7 bases sitting between them. The CDR3 here is CASSRRGEQYF. Written as DNA, the CDR3 is TGTGCCAGCAGCCGTAGGGGCGAGCAGTACTTC.

V usage is TRBV9 and J usage is TRBJ2-7; D may be TRBD1 (5 bases). This CDR3 spans 13 amino acids. Between the trimmed V and J ends, which lost 4 bases and 1 base, there was a span of 9 bases. CDR1 and CDR2 (germline): SGDLS, YYNGEE. The CDR3 coding sequence is TGTGCCAGCAGCACAGGACCGTCCTACGAGCAGTACTTC. It is translated as CASSTGPSYEQYF.

V usage is TRBV9 and J usage is TRBJ2-5; TRBD1 might be the D (6 bases). This CDR3 contains 16 residues. V dropped 0 bases and J dropped 1 base, with 13 bases sitting between them. In germline, CDR1 is SGDLS, CDR2 YYNGEE. CDR3 sequence reads: CASSVAGGLTQETQYF. DNA for the CDR3: TGTGCCAGCAGCGTAGCTGGGGGCCTGACCCAAGAGACCCAGTACTTC. The full variable domain, in which reference TRBV9 and TRBJ2-5 provide the parts outside the CDR3, is DSGVTQTPKHLITATGQRVTLRCSPRSGDLSVYWYQQSLDQGLQFLIQYYNGEERAKGNILERFSAQQFPDLHSELNLSSLELGDSALYFCASSVAGGLTQETQYFGPGTRLLVL.

The CDR3 region is CASSFGTHTTDTQYF. The CDR3, as DNA: TGTGCCAGCAGCTTCGGGACTCATACCACAGATACGCAGTATTTT. V and J are TRBV5-4 and TRBJ2-3; D is perhaps TRBD2 (6 bases). Trimming stripped 2 bases from V and 2 bases from J, with 12 bases between. Germline lookup yields CDR1 SGHNT and CDR2 YYREEE (reference sequence). The CDR3 has 15 amino acids.

The chain recombines TRBV3-1 (or the pseudogene TRBV3-2) with TRBJ1-5; D perhaps matches TRBD1 (5 bases). CDR1 is LGHDT, CDR2 YNNKEL, per germline (reference sequence). There are 13 residues in the CDR3. V was trimmed by 1 base and J by 6 bases, leaving 7 bases between them. This CDR3 is CASSQGGTQPQHF. In DNA, the CDR3 is TGTGCCAGCAGCCAAGGCGGGACTCAGCCCCAGCATTTT.

The J gene is TRBJ1-1, the V gene TRBV7-9; TRBD1 matches 9 bases. Trimming removed 5 bases from V and 5 bases from J; junction bases left unmatched: 6. This CDR3 region has 14 residues. CDR1 and CDR2 (germline): SEHNR, FQNEAQ (reference sequence). This CDR3 is CASSDGTGLTEAFF. The CDR3, as DNA: TGTGCCAGCAGCGACGGGACAGGGTTAACTGAAGCTTTCTTT.

The rearrangement joins TRBV12-3 or TRBV12-4 to TRBJ1-1; 10 bases align to TRBD1. With V trimmed by 5 bases and J by 4 bases, 1 base remained unmatched. This CDR3 contains 13 residues. Here the CDR3 DNA reads TGTGCCAGCAGTCGGACAGGGGGCACTGAAGCTTTCTTT. Protein product: CASSRTGGTEAFF.

This sequence joins TRBV9 and TRBJ1-6, with D tentatively TRBD1 (6 bases). The V and J ends lost 4 bases and 9 bases respectively, with 14 bases between them. The CDR3 contains 14 residues. Germline values: CDR1 SGDLS, CDR2 YYNGEE. The CDR3 protein is CASSPAGAVSPLHF. CDR3 bases: TGTGCCAGCAGCCCCGCGGGGGCGGTTTCACCCCTCCACTTT.

The chain is built from TRBV7-9 and TRBJ2-2; D is uncertain. Germline V gives CDR1 SEHNR, CDR2 FQNEAQ (reference sequence). With 1 base removed from V and 1 base from J, the gap between germline ends came to 10 bases. The CDR3 has 16 residues. CDR3 residues: CASSLGVVLNTGELFF. CDR3 DNA: TGTGCCAGCAGCTTAGGAGTGGTTCTGAACACCGGGGAGCTGTTTTTT.

This chain's CDR3 is CASSPPAGGTDTQYF. CDR3 nucleotides: TGTGCCAGCAGCCCCCCAGCGGGGGGCACAGATACGCAGTATTTT. The chain has TRBV6-5 and TRBJ2-3, with 8 bases lining up with TRBD2. Per germline, CDR1 MNHEY and CDR2 SVGAGI. CDR3 length: 15 amino acids. V lost 6 bases, J lost 1 base, and 6 bases stayed unmatched.

In its sample, this clone was seen once. At one boundary the junction diverges from the germline segment, which might be a read error. The V and J genes are TRBV7-7 and TRBJ2-3; 14 bases match TRBD2. CDR1 and CDR2 (germline): SSHAT, FNYEAQ (reference sequence). The CDR3 extends over 16 amino acids. In DNA, the CDR3 is TGTGCTAGCAGCGTGGGACTAGCGGGGGTTGGAGATACGCAGTATTTT. It translates to CASSVGLAGVGDTQYF. The full variable domain, completed using reference TRBV7-7 and TRBJ2-3, is GAGVSQSPRYKVTKRGQDVTLRCDPISSHATLYWYQQALGQGPEFLTYFNYEAQPDKSGLPSDRFSAERPEGSISTLTIQRTEQRDSAMYRCASSVGLAGVGDTQYFGPGTRLTVL.